The rows below give T cell receptor beta chains drawn from one sample of a study of T cell repertoires in cytomegalovirus infection. TCRdb reprocessed the reads via MiXCR and lists one record per CDR3 protein. Of about 500,000 distinct CDR3 sequences listed, about 33% are singletons. Their recognized antigens are unknown. The sequencing used cultured PBMCs, collected from culture after CMV antigen stimulation. These TCRs come from a human donor in good health (CMV status not recorded). Some clones in this sample may be carry-over from other donors' samples. Each CDR3 is given without its conserved first and last residue. D genes are given only for firm matches. Expanded clones get a size class; other rows say once, few or many, or leave the size out.

D: TRBD2
size: NA
V: TRBV10-3
J: TRBJ2-7
CDR3: AISESDTSGRISYEQY

D: NA
size: NA
V: TRBV19
J: TRBJ1-1
CDR3: ASRITPQTNTEAF

D: NA
size: few
V: TRBV6-2/TRBV6-3
J: TRBJ1-1
CDR3: ASSSLRHRRPLDTEAF

D: NA
size: NA
V: TRBV6-5
J: TRBJ2-4
CDR3: ASSWGSTKNIQY

D: TRBD2
size: NA
V: TRBV7-4
J: TRBJ2-7
CDR3: ASSYQLAGAGEY

D: NA
size: NA
V: TRBV10-3
J: TRBJ1-1
CDR3: AISAGTEAF

D: NA
size: NA
V: TRBV6-5
J: TRBJ1-1
CDR3: ASSYERGWTEAF

D: NA
size: NA
V: TRBV20-1
J: TRBJ2-3
CDR3: SAPPVGAQDTQY

D: TRBD2
size: many
V: TRBV7-2
J: TRBJ2-7
CDR3: ASTFSGGGYEQY

D: NA
size: many
V: TRBV7-2
J: TRBJ2-7
CDR3: ASSLSGGLSYEQY

D: TRBD1
size: NA
V: TRBV5-1
J: TRBJ2-1
CDR3: ASSLAQGAINEQF

D: NA
size: NA
V: TRBV25-1
J: TRBJ2-7
CDR3: ASSEVGGYEQY

D: TRBD2
size: few
V: TRBV19
J: TRBJ2-1
CDR3: ASSIELAVTSYNEQF

D: NA
size: once
V: TRBV4-3
J: TRBJ1-5
CDR3: ASSQDLKGSNQPQH

D: TRBD2
size: few
V: TRBV2
J: TRBJ2-7
CDR3: ASSVAGLEQY

D: TRBD2
size: many
V: TRBV7-6
J: TRBJ2-2
CDR3: ASSGAGGPETGELF

D: NA
size: few
V: TRBV19
J: TRBJ1-2
CDR3: ASRVQGSNYGYT

D: TRBD2
size: NA
V: TRBV7-3
J: TRBJ2-1
CDR3: ASSLWLAGATAKQF

D: TRBD2
size: few
V: TRBV11-2
J: TRBJ2-1
CDR3: ASSRRENEQF

D: NA
size: NA
V: TRBV7-2
J: TRBJ2-3
CDR3: ASSLEQFRGNTDTQY

D: NA
size: NA
V: TRBV6-6
J: TRBJ1-2
CDR3: ASSPNVRGGYT

D: TRBD2
size: many
V: TRBV6-2/TRBV6-3
J: TRBJ2-2
CDR3: ASSYSQLAGGPNTGELF

D: NA
size: few
V: TRBV11-3
J: TRBJ2-2
CDR3: ASSLSQHTGELF

D: TRBD1
size: NA
V: TRBV7-2
J: TRBJ1-5
CDR3: ASSLGQGGSQPQH

D: NA
size: NA
V: TRBV24-1
J: TRBJ2-1
CDR3: ATSDLYSVGVNEQF

D: NA
size: once
V: TRBV6-6
J: TRBJ2-5
CDR3: ASSPTSTRRETQY

D: TRBD1
size: NA
V: TRBV18
J: TRBJ1-1
CDR3: ASSSSRGLDTEAF

D: TRBD2
size: few
V: TRBV7-2
J: TRBJ2-3
CDR3: ASSLGTSGASTDTQY

D: NA
size: NA
V: TRBV7-8
J: TRBJ2-6
CDR3: ASSLEFSGANVLT

D: NA
size: NA
V: TRBV30
J: TRBJ2-2
CDR3: AWGPNTGELF

D: TRBD2
size: NA
V: TRBV27
J: TRBJ2-1
CDR3: ASSQGLAGVHEQF

D: NA
size: many
V: TRBV28
J: TRBJ1-1
CDR3: ASSLPGAGTEAF

D: NA
size: NA
V: TRBV15
J: TRBJ1-4
CDR3: ATSREGGREKLF

D: NA
size: NA
V: TRBV9
J: TRBJ2-1
CDR3: ASSVDGRGEQF

D: NA
size: few
V: TRBV7-8
J: TRBJ1-1
CDR3: ASSLASGRTAAGAEAF

D: NA
size: few
V: TRBV4-1
J: TRBJ1-2
CDR3: ASSVIGQQAGYT

D: NA
size: few
V: TRBV12-3/TRBV12-4
J: TRBJ1-1
CDR3: ASSLGAMNTEAF

D: NA
size: many
V: TRBV7-2
J: TRBJ2-3
CDR3: ASSRLFRDTQY

D: NA
size: few
V: TRBV25-1
J: TRBJ2-1
CDR3: ASSGTGAGGVYNEQF

D: NA
size: NA
V: TRBV28
J: TRBJ2-4
CDR3: ASSSETHLAKNIQY

D: TRBD1
size: NA
V: TRBV6-5
J: TRBJ2-5
CDR3: ASRTGTGGYETQY

D: NA
size: NA
V: TRBV4-1
J: TRBJ1-6
CDR3: ASSQDRVGSSPLH

D: NA
size: few
V: TRBV7-2
J: TRBJ1-3
CDR3: ASSLVRSADISGNTIY

D: NA
size: few
V: TRBV7-2
J: TRBJ2-7
CDR3: ASSYGFSYEQY

D: NA
size: NA
V: TRBV18
J: TRBJ2-1
CDR3: ASSPRDAWSNEQF

D: TRBD1
size: NA
V: TRBV2
J: TRBJ1-6
CDR3: ASLGQGFASPLH

D: NA
size: NA
V: TRBV12-3/TRBV12-4
J: TRBJ2-5
CDR3: ASSFSYNFASQETQY

D: TRBD2
size: few
V: TRBV7-2
J: TRBJ2-3
CDR3: ASSSLAGRPDTQY

D: NA
size: NA
V: TRBV6-6
J: TRBJ1-5
CDR3: ASSYKRGQPQH

D: NA
size: NA
V: TRBV7-2
J: TRBJ2-3
CDR3: ASSLDIPRLTRTDTQY

D: NA
size: few
V: TRBV29-1
J: TRBJ2-5
CDR3: SGDKLQETQY

D: TRBD1
size: few
V: TRBV24-1
J: TRBJ1-1
CDR3: ATRETGMNTEAF